This T cell receptor beta chain was sequenced for a study of CD8 T cells in ankylosing spondylitis. Study results and caveats: Earlier studies detected some motif variants in reactive arthritis synovial fluid and blood. Disease-linked clones bore a CD8+ phenotype, appearing relatively rarely in peripheral blood. One TCR beta motif, made up of several highly homologous variants, appeared characteristic of ankylosing spondylitis blood.

Germline CDR1 reads SGHDT; CDR2 reads YYEEEE. Trimming removed 2 bases from V and 4 bases from J, with 15 bases in between. This CDR3 comprises 15 residues. A quantitative 5'-RACE method, one with molecular barcodes, was used to make TCR beta libraries. Each CDR3 protein is one row after TCRdb ran MiXCR on the 5' RACE reads. The data show some 330,000 distinct CDR3 sequences, roughly 8% seen once. For this clonotype: The antigen is unknown.

The V and J genes are TRBV5-6 and TRBJ2-5; tentatively, D is TRBD2 (5 bases). The sequencing input was blood, either unsorted or a sorted T cell fraction (not recorded which). The TCR was taken from a male donor with ankylosing spondylitis. CDR3 bases: TGTGCCAGCAGCTTCCCAGCGGAAGGTGGAGAGACCCAGTACTTC. It encodes CASSFPAEGGETQYF.